This T cell receptor (beta chain) was captured by sequencing in a study of T cell repertoires in cytomegalovirus infection. Study details: The public TCR beta signatures pointed to both CMV infection and matching HLA type. The study's findings and limits: CMV-specific HLA-C-restricted TCR beta clonotypes dominated the ex vivo response. Adding up the frequency of public TCR beta families identified people who carried CMV plus the relevant HLA.

TCRdb reprocessed the reads via MiXCR and lists one record per CDR3 protein. The sample has roughly 280,000 distinct CDR3 sequences, about an eighth seen once. The CDR3 contains 16 residues. CDR1 DFQATT and CDR2 SNEGSKA come from the germline V gene (reference sequence). Trimming removed 6 bases from V and 0 bases from J; junction bases left unmatched: 12. This clonotype was seen a handful of times. Its antigen is currently unknown. The TCR originated in a human donor in good health (CMV status not recorded). Some clones in this sample may be carry-over from other donors' samples. The sequencing input was PBMCs. The V call is TRBV20-1, the J call TRBJ1-2; the match to TRBD1 covers 8 bases. CDR3 protein: CSAPRTGNPANYGYTF. The CDR3 DNA reads TGCAGTGCCCCCCGGACAGGGAATCCCGCTAACTATGGCTACACCTTC.